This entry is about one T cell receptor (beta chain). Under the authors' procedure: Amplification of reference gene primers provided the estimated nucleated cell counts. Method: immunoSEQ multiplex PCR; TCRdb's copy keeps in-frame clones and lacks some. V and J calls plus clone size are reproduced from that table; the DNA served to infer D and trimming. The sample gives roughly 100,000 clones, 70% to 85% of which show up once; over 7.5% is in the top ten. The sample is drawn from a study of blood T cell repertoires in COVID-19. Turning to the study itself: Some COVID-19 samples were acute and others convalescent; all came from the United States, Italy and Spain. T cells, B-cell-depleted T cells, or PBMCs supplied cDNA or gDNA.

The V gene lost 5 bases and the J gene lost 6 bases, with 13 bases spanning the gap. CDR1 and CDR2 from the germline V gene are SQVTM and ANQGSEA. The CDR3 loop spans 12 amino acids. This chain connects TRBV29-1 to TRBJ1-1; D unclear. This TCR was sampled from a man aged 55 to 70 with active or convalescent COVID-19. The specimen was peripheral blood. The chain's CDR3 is CSVRPGVAEAFF. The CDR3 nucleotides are TGCAGCGTTCGCCCGGGTGTCGCTGAAGCTTTCTTT.